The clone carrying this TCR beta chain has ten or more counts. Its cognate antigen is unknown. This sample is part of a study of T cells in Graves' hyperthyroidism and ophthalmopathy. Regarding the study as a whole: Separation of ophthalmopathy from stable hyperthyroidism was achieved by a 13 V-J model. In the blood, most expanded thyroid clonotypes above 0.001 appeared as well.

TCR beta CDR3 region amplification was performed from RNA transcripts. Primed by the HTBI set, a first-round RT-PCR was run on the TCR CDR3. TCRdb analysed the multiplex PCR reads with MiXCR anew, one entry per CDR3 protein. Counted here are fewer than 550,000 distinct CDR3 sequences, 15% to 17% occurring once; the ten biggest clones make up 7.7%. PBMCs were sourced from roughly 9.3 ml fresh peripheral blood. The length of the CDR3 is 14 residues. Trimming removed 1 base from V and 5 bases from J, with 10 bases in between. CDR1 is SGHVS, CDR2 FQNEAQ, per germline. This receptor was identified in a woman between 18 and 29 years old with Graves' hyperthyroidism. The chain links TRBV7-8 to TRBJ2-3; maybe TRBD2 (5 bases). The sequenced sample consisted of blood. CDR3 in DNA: TGTGCCAGCAGCTTAGTCGGGGTCGGAGATACGCAGTATTTT. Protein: CASSLVGVGDTQYF. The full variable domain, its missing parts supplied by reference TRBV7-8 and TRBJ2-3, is GAGVSQSPRYKVAKRGQDVALRCDPISGHVSLFWYQQALGQGPEFLTYFQNEAQLDKSGLPSDRFFAERPEGSVSTLKIQRTQQEDSAVYLCASSLVGVGDTQYFGPGTRLTVL.